This T cell receptor beta chain was obtained from a study of identical twins. V lost 1 base to trimming and J lost 3 bases; unmatched junction nucleotides: 1. Germline V gene lookup returns CDR1 MNHEY and CDR2 SVGEGT. The CDR3 extends over 15 amino acids. General observations from the study: Cord blood beta clonotypes present at high abundance carried fewer insertions; no such pattern appeared in memory repertoires.

This clonotype was detected only a few times. Its antigen is currently unknown. A universal primer site was added by template switching, and unique molecular identifiers were carried by the cDNA. From the 5' RACE reads, TCRdb called clonotypes with MiXCR, one entry per CDR3 protein. The table includes hundreds of thousands of distinct CDR3 sequences, roughly 7.5% detected once. These data were also filed under a second study, of yellow fever vaccine responses in identical twins.

The chain joins TRBV6-2 or TRBV6-3 to TRBJ2-7, with 12 bases that match TRBD2. Material: memory (CD45RO+) T cells sorted from blood. The receptor's source is a woman younger than 35 in good health. The chain's CDR3 is CASSYWTSGNYEQYF. In nucleotides, the CDR3 is TGTGCCAGCAGTTACTGGACTAGCGGGAACTACGAGCAGTACTTC.